The present T cell receptor (beta chain) was sequenced within a study of T cells in Graves' hyperthyroidism and ophthalmopathy. Template material for amplifying TCR beta CDR3 regions consisted of RNA transcripts. The study used the HTBI primer set for a first-round RT-PCR of the TCR CDR3. Each CDR3 protein is one row after TCRdb ran MiXCR on the multiplex PCR reads. The table has around 530,000 distinct CDR3 sequences, 17% seen once. Germline CDR1 is KGHSH and CDR2 is LQKENI. There are 14 residues in the CDR3. V dropped 1 base and J dropped 5; count of bases not matched to a gene: 0. There are many counts of this clonotype.

The material sequenced was blood. The chain is built from TRBV18 and TRBJ1-5, with 9 bases fitting TRBD1. The sequence came from a woman aged 18-29 years with Graves' ophthalmopathy. For the CDR3, the DNA is TGTGCCAGCTCACCACGGACAGGGGATCAGCCCCAGCATTTT. Translation gives CASSPRTGDQPQHF.